Given below is one TCR beta chain in context. Which antigen it targets is not known. The input lacks base qualities; no much larger clone sits a single base away. These data belong to a study of cytomegalovirus exposure and HLA in healthy donors (dated by TCRdb to 2017 to 2019). Regarding the research as a whole: In an earlier analysis of 550 to 750 of the donors, approximately 260 Gb of sequence data and 95 million to 130 million unique TCR beta sequences from 150 million to 200 million T cells were reported. Typing coverage differed by locus: A, B, C, DRB1 and DQB1 were typed in roughly 620-640 donors, DQA1 in 500 to 550, DPA1 in some 610, and DPB1 in 450 to 480. Among the roughly 430 genotyped donors, about 83% belonged to the genetic ancestry cluster associated with self-reported Caucasian donors. HLA typing covered class I and class II loci at four-digit resolution. A later analysis re-analyzed previously published TCR beta repertoires from roughly 630 donors and added high-resolution HLA genotyping to study TCR occurrence patterns. The study was designed to test whether signatures of past pathogen exposure could be identified by cataloging public T cell receptors. All discovery cohort repertoires had been generated on a single sequencing platform. Because of strong linkage in the cohort, five DR-DQ haplotypes were treated as single units for association and clustering. Along with the roughly 610-subject first cohort, a separate validation cohort of 120 different subjects was used. In a later genetic analysis, genome-wide SNP genotypes for about 65% of the roughly 670 donors were used, and that subset was treated as a discovery cohort. Donor age, sex, ethnicity and CMV serostatus were compiled together with the repertoire data. Rather than using new phenotypic data, the later analysis identified candidate immune exposures from TCR beta sequences and from how often those sequences occurred across donors. To predict cytomegalovirus infection status, the study combined high-throughput TCR immunosequencing, statistical association of individual TCRs with disease status, and machine learning. Among 300 to 450 genotyped donors of the cohort, an average of about 240,000 unique TCR beta nucleotide sequences were sequenced per donor, about a sixth of them non-productive. The T cell repertoires of several hundred subjects were profiled by immunosequencing and related to cytomegalovirus serostatus. Roughly 300 gigabases of sequencing data and around 80 million unique TCR sequences made up an early release that covered under 750 HLA-typed donors. An earlier analysis of some 500 of the donors used high-throughput TCR beta sequencing to judge whether each TCR beta V gene segment behaved as functional or pseudogenic. Overall results and qualifications from the work: A later analysis found that HLA-associated TCR beta chains were more clonally expanded and had lower generation probabilities than equally common non-associated chains. In a later analysis, the rate of TCR association differed among HLA loci, with DRB1 alleles having the most associated TCRs and HLA-C alleles having the fewest. Assigning TCR associations to individual alleles was difficult when HLA alleles, especially DR and DQ, strongly co-occurred. The only immune exposure information available for the cohort was CMV serostatus. HLA typing was unavailable for some donors at each locus, so association tests used only the typed subset. According to a later genetic analysis, donors in an Asian-associated ancestry cluster had fewer N-insertions in productive TCRs than the approximately 700-donor mean. Several of the top co-occurrence clusters appeared to be linked to parvovirus B19, influenza, CMV and Epstein-Barr virus, according to a later analysis. The study listed 150 to 200 TCR beta chains as associated with cytomegalovirus. A further reported finding was that TCR beta sequences accurately predicted the HLA-A and HLA-B alleles for most subjects in the first cohort. Only TCR beta chains were sequenced in this cohort, and the absence of alpha or paired-chain data limited detectable features. Roughly 17 rarely observed V segments, including chromosome 9 orphons, were excluded from the earlier analysis of approximately 500 of the donors because counts were too low. In a later genetic analysis, a missense DCLRE1C variant was associated with V-gene and J-gene trimming of TCR beta chains, and the association was replicated in an independent cohort. Roughly uniform sequencing depth across donors was assumed in presence/absence analyses, although this assumption may not hold. It was suggested by the authors that the approach could potentially be generalized to other disease states and immunological phenotypes. Most CMV-associated TCR beta chains appeared to be HLA-restricted in a later analysis, and the HLA associations seemed to be driven largely by CMV exposure. Cytomegalovirus status was reported to be diagnosed by the classifier with high specificity and sensitivity in both the original and validation cohorts. The sequencing pipeline was judged likely to have produced a cluster of highly shared sequence variants as a technical artifact. The 87-base-pair reads could not distinguish some IMGT-functional V segments, including TRBV6-2 and TRBV6-3, so those segments were excluded. A few of the identified cytomegalovirus-associated TCR beta chains were confirmed in vitro to be specific for cytomegalovirus antigens. Correlated functional status among segregating V segments might reflect linkage disequilibrium, but an unknown experimental factor could not be ruled out. Broadly in line with IMGT annotations, most TCR beta V segments showed up in productive rearrangements about 90% or about 30% of the time in an earlier analysis of under 700 of the donors. While some public TCRs were present in many individuals, most TCR sequences turned up only very rarely across donors. At a false discovery rate of 0.05, a later analysis linked 15,000 to 20,000 TCR beta sequences to specific HLA alleles.

The cohort was made up of roughly 670 healthy bone marrow donors. At the time of sampling, every cohort member was nominally healthy, though immune exposures that went unrecorded were likely present. The donor was CMV seropositive and was included in the group of 250 to 300 seropositive cohort members. A peripheral blood sample was provided by each donor, and peripheral blood mononuclear cells were used for TCR beta sequencing. The Qiagen DNeasy Blood Extraction Kit was used to extract genomic DNA from the blood cell samples. The protocol used for the library was the immunoSEQ multiplex PCR assay. For the multiplex PCR, a mixture combining 60 forward primers for TCR Vbeta segments and 13 reverse primers for TCR Jbeta segments was used. Amplification of the CDR3 region of rearranged TCR beta genes was performed with a multiplex PCR assay on genomic DNA. Amplified TCR beta libraries were sequenced as 87-base-pair reads on the Illumina HiSeq System. The authors processed their data as follows. Across the 500 to 750 repertoires, a later analysis counted tens of millions of unique TCR beta chains, around 11 million of which were shared by at least two donors. To remove PCR and sequencing errors, raw reads were error-corrected and collapsed into unique sequences using a nearest-neighbor algorithm that merged closely related sequences. Alignment of CDR3 sequences to IMGT reference sequences was used to assign V, D and J gene segments. For a sequence to be retained, at least a six-nucleotide match to both a V gene segment and a J gene segment was required. Rearrangements were classified as productive when the CDR3 lacked stop codons and remained in frame with V and J, and all other rearrangements were classified as non-productive. CDR3 was defined according to IMGT convention as the region running from the second conserved V-encoded cysteine to the conserved J-encoded phenylalanine. Sequences without an unambiguous match to a single V gene segment were excluded from the earlier analysis of 500 to 700 of the donors. In an earlier analysis of approximately 610 of the donors, V segments were called functional above 56.7% productive rearrangements and were called segregating when the between-donor standard deviation exceeded 5%. A statistical classification framework was built to diagnose cytomegalovirus status from the catalog of TCR beta chain sequences. A later analysis assigned V and J genes by comparing TCR nucleotide sequences with IMGT/GENE-DB human TR gene sequences. The TCRdist pipeline was used in a later analysis to assign CDR3 sequences and most-parsimonious VDJ recombination scenarios. In a later analysis, each TCR beta chain was defined by its CDR3 amino acid sequence together with its V-gene family, and reads lacking a unique V-gene family were excluded. A later analysis removed several hundred highly shared, low-generation-probability nucleotide sequences to deal with suspected cross-contamination and a sequencing artifact. In a later analysis, a clonal expansion index was calculated for each public chain from normalized within-repertoire ranks of inferred template counts. In a later analysis, generation probabilities were computed with a VDJ recombination model fitted to out-of-frame rearrangements, and the resulting probabilities were checked against IGoR. In a later analysis, TCR-TCR, TCR-HLA and TCR-CMV co-occurrence was scored with hypergeometric tests, and a repertoire-size bias correction was applied to TCR pairs. A later analysis estimated false discovery rates by permuting HLA or CMV assignments 20 times. In a later analysis, co-occurring TCRs were grouped using DBSCAN, with TCRdist sequence similarity added in when clustering inside HLA-allele-positive subsets. Repertoires with fewer than 30,000 or more than 120,000 public chains were left out of co-occurrence clustering, as were about five repertoires with anomalous nucleotide sharing. TCRdb retrieved this table from immuneACCESS and kept in-frame rearrangements only. Not all clones are present; in checked studies, unresolved V genes account for under half, and no reason is known for the remainder. Clone size and the V and J calls come from that table; the DNA yielded D and trimming. Across this sample there are about 210,000 clones, with approximately 83% seen only once. The ten top clones hold approximately 10% of the sample.

CDR1 and CDR2, looked up from the germline V gene (reference sequence), are LNHDA and SQIVND. V is clipped by 4 bases and J by 1 base, and the sequence between their germline boundaries is 10 bases long. Reading from cysteine to phenylalanine, the CDR3 counts 14 amino acids. Just CDR3 DNA is preserved here, 42 bases in frame from base 1. The sequence is built from TRBV19 and TRBJ1-2, with TRBD1 as a weak D call on 5 bases. The sample was PBMCs. The TCR comes from a woman aged 45-59 years in good health and CMV-seropositive. The sequenced DNA: TGTGCCAGTAGTAGAACAGGACGTAACTATGGCTACACCTTC. It is translated as CASSRTGRNYGYTF.